These T cell receptor beta chains were read from a single sample in a study of blood T cell repertoires in COVID-19. Here immunoSEQ multiplex PCR was the method, and the copy in TCRdb shows in-frame clones only, minus some. The data hold 270,000 or so clones, with roughly four fifths observed a single time. The sequenced sample consisted of peripheral blood. These receptors came from a woman between 45 and 60 years old who had recovered from COVID-19. The CDR3 runs from the conserved cysteine through the conserved F or W.

V	J	CDR3
TRBV7-9	TRBJ1-1	CASSTPRALNTEAFF
TRBV27	TRBJ1-2	CASSFPAGRGYTF
TRBV28	TRBJ2-7	CASSYQGSYEQYF
TRBV7-2	TRBJ1-2	CASSLAQGREGYTF
TRBV3-1/TRBV3-2	TRBJ2-1	CASSQVKWTGTTYNEQFF
TRBV7-8	TRBJ1-4	CASSLGTGKEKLFF
TRBV19	TRBJ2-3	CASTGTSGSLTDTQYF
TRBV27	TRBJ1-6	CASSLLQGAPLHF
TRBV28	TRBJ2-7	CASSPRQTGNYEQYF
TRBV28	TRBJ2-7	CASSSSAGRQEQYF
TRBV20-1	TRBJ2-5	CSASFTGAETQYF
TRBV6-2/TRBV6-3	TRBJ2-3	CASSYSAGSDTQYF
TRBV3-1/TRBV3-2	TRBJ2-3	CASSQAKLSGYTDTQYF
TRBV7-2	TRBJ2-5	CASTQRRSGQETQYF
TRBV3-1/TRBV3-2	TRBJ2-2	CASSQVGSGELFF
TRBV6-5	TRBJ2-3	CASSYSGGYTDTQYF
TRBV5-1	TRBJ2-3	CASSLGGRVSDTQYF
TRBV18	TRBJ2-7	CASSLSGGGDEQYF
TRBV3-1/TRBV3-2	TRBJ2-5	CASSRKSGGPSETQYF
TRBV5-1	TRBJ1-5	CASSFQGGNQPQHF
TRBV7-4	TRBJ1-1	CASSVPPHGANTEAFF
TRBV7-9	TRBJ1-1	CASRPRGQNSMNTEAFF
TRBV3-1/TRBV3-2	TRBJ2-5	CASSLGTSGRETQYF
TRBV6-6	TRBJ2-5	CASSYLETQYF
TRBV2	TRBJ2-5	CASSTPTGGETQYF
TRBV3-1/TRBV3-2	TRBJ2-7	CASSQASSVDEQYF
TRBV5-1	TRBJ1-1	CASSTPGLTEAFF
TRBV21-1	TRBJ1-2	CASSKGTNCPRGYTF
TRBV28	TRBJ1-3	CASSAPGGSGNTIYF
TRBV7-9	TRBJ1-4	CASSLASHSATNEKLFF
TRBV5-1	TRBJ1-2	CASSSYNYHPGQENGYTF
TRBV6-1	TRBJ1-1	CASSLGVSWAFF
TRBV11-1	TRBJ2-5	CASSTGGGETQYF
TRBV6-5	TRBJ2-3	CASTSWDRGTDTQYF
TRBV5-1	TRBJ2-1	CASSTQGVTGGEQFF
TRBV14	TRBJ1-5	CASSQGSSGVNQPQHF
TRBV7-7	TRBJ2-1	CASSSRTGADEQFF
TRBV5-1	TRBJ1-3	CASSIHSGGGNTIYF
TRBV9	TRBJ2-7	CASSVESGRALNEQYF
TRBV5-8	TRBJ1-1	CASSLAGETEAFF
TRBV5-6	TRBJ2-4	CASSKGGRQLDKNIQYF
TRBV5-1	TRBJ2-5	CASSWTSGGSETQYF
TRBV11-3	TRBJ2-1	CASSLASGALEQFF
TRBV29-1	TRBJ1-2	CSVEWALGTGGVFWGYTF
TRBV28	TRBJ1-1	CASSTYLTGAEAFF
TRBV7-3	TRBJ2-1	CASSLFSGRLSEQFF
TRBV7-2	TRBJ2-3	CASSKGLAGPYTDTQYF
TRBV7-2	TRBJ2-5	CASSDGTGQFQETQYF
TRBV3-1/TRBV3-2	TRBJ2-3	CASSLGAGISTDTQYF
TRBV6-1	TRBJ2-2	CASSEGAGRAGELFF
TRBV19	TRBJ2-7	CASSPTGIYEQYF
TRBV6-2/TRBV6-3	TRBJ1-4	CASSYADRGRGNEKLFF
TRBV24-1	TRBJ2-1	CATSDSDRVIFF
TRBV9	TRBJ1-6	CASSVDSQPLHF
TRBV27	TRBJ1-1	CASSVSRGLQGEAFF
TRBV7-9	TRBJ2-4	CASSSFEQGIKNIQYF
TRBV19	TRBJ1-2	CASSISRGENYGYTF